The 27 T cell receptor beta chains presented below share a single source sample, sequenced in a study of molecular identifiers for immune sequencing clone quantification. One entry per CDR3 protein, called by TCRdb with MiXCR from the PCR reads. This repertoire shows 490,000 or so distinct CDR3 sequences, approximately 25% found once; its top ten account for 0.76%. The sequenced sample was naive CD8+ T cells from blood, with Jurkat cell RNA spiked in. Sample subset: FACS-sorted CD8+CD4-CCR7+CD45RA+ naive T cells. Receptors originate from a human donor in good health. Some libraries in this study had Jurkat cell RNA spiked in.

This clonotype was observed at least ten times. The chain joins TRBV9 to TRBJ2-7; TRBD2 matches 7 bases. CDR1 is SGDLS, CDR2 YYNGEE, per germline. The V and J ends lost 0 bases and 4 bases, in that order; junction bases with no gene match: 13. The CDR3 is 17 amino acids. Here the CDR3 DNA reads TGTGCCAGCAGCGTAGAAAGCGGGGACCACGGTCCGTACGAGCAGTACTTC. It yields the protein CASSVESGDHGPYEQYF.

Here the CDR3 reads CSARGDAGGREGNTGELFF. In DNA, the CDR3 is TGCAGTGCTAGAGGGGACGCCGGGGGGCGGGAGGGTAACACCGGGGAGCTGTTTTTT. This chain joins TRBV20-1 and TRBJ2-2, with 9 bases fitting TRBD2. The CDR3 length is 19 residues. V was pared by 1 base and J by 2 bases, with 14 bases of the junction left unmatched. The V gene's germline CDR1 is DFQATT and CDR2 SNEGSKA (reference sequence).

As concerns this clonotype: A read error may explain this, as a much larger clone is one base away. This sequence joins TRBV6-2 or TRBV6-3 and TRBJ2-7; D possibly corresponds to TRBD1 (6 bases). Trimming left V 6 bases short and J 3 bases short, with 12 bases between. Germline lookup yields CDR1 MNHEY and CDR2 SVGEGT. CDR3 size: 13 residues. The DNA for the CDR3 is TGTGCCAGCAGCCACGGACAGTACTACGAGCAGTACTTC. As protein: CASSHGQYYEQYF.

This clonotype was detected only a few times. The chain has TRBV18 and TRBJ2-7, with D hard to call. V shed 4 bases and J shed 0 bases, with 13 bases lying between them. Per germline, CDR1 KGHSH and CDR2 LQKENI. The length of the CDR3 is 15 residues. As DNA, the CDR3 is TGTGCCAGCTCACAGAGGTCTATTAGCTCCTACGAGCAGTACTTC. As protein: CASSQRSISSYEQYF.

With respect to this clonotype: Just one base apart from a much larger clone, this may be a read error. The chain uses TRBV6-5 and TRBJ1-1; 8 nucleotides line up with TRBD1. CDR3 length equals 12 residues. Germline V gives CDR1 MNHEY, CDR2 SVGAGI. With V trimmed by 9 bases and J by 7 bases, 7 bases remained unmatched. CDR3 protein: CARSPDRDEAFF. The CDR3 bases are TGTGCCAGGAGTCCGGACAGGGATGAAGCTTTCTTT.

This clonotype was recorded at least ten times. The chain uses TRBV10-3 and TRBJ2-7; 8 bases line up with TRBD1. With V trimmed by 3 bases and J by 1 base, 8 bases remained unmatched. Per germline, CDR1 ENHRY and CDR2 SYGVKD. The CDR3 is 16 amino acids. CDR3 protein: CAISDSPGGRSYEQYF. CDR3 DNA sequence: TGTGCCATCAGTGATTCGCCAGGGGGCCGGTCCTACGAGCAGTACTTC.

This clonotype came up a few times. The chain combines TRBV6-6 with TRBJ2-2; no definite D call. Germline V gives CDR1 MNHNY, CDR2 SVGAGI (reference sequence). The V gene lost 6 bases and the J gene lost 2 bases, with 7 bases spanning the gap. CDR3 size: 13 residues. The CDR3 is CASSGFNTGELFF. In DNA form, the CDR3 reads TGTGCCAGCAGCGGGTTTAACACCGGGGAGCTGTTTTTT.

V is TRBV12-3 or TRBV12-4 and J is TRBJ2-3; 8 nucleotides align to TRBD1. Trimming took 5 bases from V and 5 from J; bases not matched to a gene: 9. The CDR3 is 15 amino acids. The CDR3 spells CASSRQGLAQDTQYF. CDR3 DNA sequence: TGTGCCAGCAGTCGACAGGGGCTTGCACAAGATACGCAGTATTTT.

The chain combines TRBV14 with TRBJ2-7; D gene unclear. V was trimmed by 7 bases and J by 1 base, leaving 11 bases between them. The CDR3 consists of 13 residues. CDR1 and CDR2 (germline): SGHDN, FVKESK. CDR3 coding DNA: TGTGCCAGCATTTCCGAGGTATCCTACGAGCAGTACTTC. Residues: CASISEVSYEQYF. The whole variable domain, filled in from reference TRBV14 and TRBJ2-7, reads EAGVTQFPSHSVIEKGQTVTLRCDPISGHDNLYWYRRVMGKEIKFLLHFVKESKQDESGMPNNRFLAERTGGTYSTLKVQPAELEDSGVYFCASISEVSYEQYFGPGTRLTVT.

The sample holds a few counts of this clonotype. CDR3 DNA sequence: TGTGCCAGCAGCTTAGGGCCCCTATCGACAGGGGGTGTCGACGAGCAGTACTTC. Its translation: CASSLGPLSTGGVDEQYF. The chain joins TRBV7-6 to TRBJ2-7, with 9 nucleotides matching TRBD1. Germline lookup yields CDR1 SGHVS and CDR2 FNYEAQ. V shed 1 base and J 5 bases; nucleotides not matched to a gene: 15. CDR3 size: 18 residues.

This clonotype has at least ten counts. The rearrangement links TRBV6-2 or TRBV6-3 to TRBJ2-7; 8 bases agree with TRBD2. The germline gives CDR1 MNHEY, CDR2 SVGEGT. The CDR3 runs 15 residues. V lost 2 bases to trimming and J lost 1 base; unmatched junction nucleotides: 4. The CDR3 here is CASSYGAGVSYEQYF. CDR3 bases: TGTGCCAGCAGTTACGGAGCGGGGGTATCCTACGAGCAGTACTTC.

This clonotype has only a few counts. The V gene is TRBV19, the J gene TRBJ2-2; 8 bases match TRBD1. The CDR3 runs 14 residues. Germline-derived CDR1 and CDR2 are LNHDA and SQIVND (reference sequence). Germline trimming cut 5 bases from V and 6 bases from J; bases unmatched to any gene: 5. The CDR3 is CASSFGQGPGELFF. CDR3 DNA: TGTGCCAGTAGTTTCGGACAGGGACCCGGGGAGCTGTTTTTT.

In regard to this clonotype: A much larger clone differs by one base, so this may be a read error. The CDR3 carries no conserved terminal phenylalanine or tryptophan, so it likely arises from a read error. This chain uses TRBV7-9 with TRBJ2-6; D is ambiguous. Trimming left V 5 bases short and J 0 bases short, with 11 bases between. Germline V CDR1 and CDR2: SEHNR, FQNEAQ (reference sequence). The length of the CDR3 is 16 residues. Here the CDR3 DNA reads TGTGCCAGCAGCCCCGGAGCCCACTCTGGGGCCAACGTCCTGACTTCC. Translating gives CASSPGAHSGANVLTS.

A word on this clonotype: This may come from a read error, since a much larger clone is one base off. This rearrangement joins TRBV9 to TRBJ2-5; D remains ambiguous. This CDR3 comprises 14 residues. CDR1 is SGDLS, CDR2 YYNGEE, per germline. The CDR3 protein is CASSVDNEEDTQYF. DNA of the CDR3: TGTGCCAGCAGCGTAGACAATGAAGAAGATACCCAGTACTTC.

There are a few counts of this clonotype. The chain joins TRBV6-1 to TRBJ2-3, with D perhaps matching TRBD2 (5 bases). The CDR3 spans 16 residues. The V gene's germline CDR1 is MNHNS and CDR2 SASEGT. V was cut by 2 bases and J by 4 bases, with 16 bases left in between. Here the CDR3 reads CASSESRGALADTQYF. The CDR3 DNA reads TGTGCCAGCAGTGAATCACGGGGAGCATTGGCAGATACGCAGTATTTT.

This clonotype came up a few times. The junction does not match germline at one end; this may be a read error. The chain joins TRBV6-1 to TRBJ1-1; 10 nucleotides agree with TRBD1. The CDR3 is 15 residues long. Germline V CDR1 and CDR2: MNHNS, SASEGT. CDR3 bases: TGTGCCAGCAGGACAGGGGGCGCGATGAACACTGGAGCTTTCTTT. Amino acid sequence: CASRTGGAMNTGAFF.

This clonotype was found a few times. The gene calls are TRBV6-5 and TRBJ2-7; 9 nucleotides align to TRBD1. V lost 2 bases to trimming and J lost 5 bases; unmatched junction nucleotides: 4. The CDR3 spans 14 residues. Germline V CDR1 and CDR2: MNHEY, SVGAGI. As DNA, the CDR3 is TGTGCCAGCAGTTACCAGACAGGGGGTAACGAGCAGTACTTC. Translating it yields CASSYQTGGNEQYF.

This clonotype has ten or more counts. The chain recombines TRBV5-6 with TRBJ2-3, with D possibly TRBD2 on 5 matching bases. Germline CDR1 is SGHDT and CDR2 is YYEEEE. V was trimmed by 4 bases and J by 6 bases, leaving 18 bases between them. The CDR3 is 15 amino acids. The chain's CDR3 is CASSPYDGSVDTQYF. The CDR3 nucleotides are TGTGCCAGCAGCCCCTACGACGGTAGCGTCGATACGCAGTATTTT.

This clonotype was seen once. This sequence joins TRBV6-5 and TRBJ2-7; perhaps TRBD1 as D (6 bases). CDR1 MNHEY and CDR2 SVGAGI come from the germline V gene. This CDR3 comprises 19 residues. Trimming stripped 0 bases from V and 2 bases from J, with 23 bases between. The CDR3 DNA sequence: TGTGCCAGCAGTTACTCGCCTACCTCTCAGGGGATTCCCCCCTACGAGCAGTACTTC. The encoded protein is CASSYSPTSQGIPPYEQYF.

The chain combines TRBV19 with TRBJ2-3; TRBD2 matches at 8 bases. This CDR3 spans 15 amino acids. V trimming: 6 bases; J trimming: 6 bases; junction bases outside the gene matches: 11. Looked up from germline, CDR1 is LNHDA and CDR2 is SQIVND (reference sequence). The DNA for the CDR3 is TGTGCCAGTAGAGTCGGGACTAGGAGTGGCGATACGCAGTATTTT. Amino acids: CASRVGTRSGDTQYF.

This clonotype was recorded a few times. J is TRBJ2-3 and V is TRBV12-3 or TRBV12-4, with unresolved D. The V end was cut by 2 bases, the J end by 2 bases, with 8 bases between. The CDR3 is 14 residues long. The CDR3 DNA follows: TGTGCCAGCAGTTTAATTGCGTTCACAGATACGCAGTATTTT. Amino acid sequence: CASSLIAFTDTQYF.

This chain links TRBV10-3 with TRBJ1-5; no reliable D call. CDR1 and CDR2 (germline): ENHRY, SYGVKD. The CDR3 totals 12 residues. V was pared by 3 bases and J by 2 bases, with 2 bases between. The CDR3 reads CAISDGNQPQHF. Written as DNA, the CDR3 is TGTGCCATCAGTGACGGCAATCAGCCCCAGCATTTT.

The chain combines TRBV10-3 with TRBJ2-1, with 11 nucleotides matching TRBD2. This CDR3 has 15 residues. With 2 bases clipped from V and 8 bases from J, the junction kept 5 bases outside the gene matches. Germline values: CDR1 ENHRY, CDR2 SYGVKD. The CDR3 nucleotides are TGTGCCATCAGTGAGACTAGCGGGAGCCCCTATGAGCAGTTCTTC. Translation gives CAISETSGSPYEQFF.

The genes are TRBV10-3 and TRBJ2-3; D is undetermined. CDR1 is ENHRY and CDR2 is SYGVKD in the germline V gene. V was cut by 1 base and J by 4 bases, with 15 bases left in between. The CDR3 contains 16 residues. CDR3 bases: TGTGCCATCAGTGAGTGGGTGGAAAAGCCCCCAGATACGCAGTATTTT. Protein: CAISEWVEKPPDTQYF.

CDR3 in amino acids: CASSPTASPEAFF. In nucleotides, the CDR3 is TGTGCCAGCAGCCCCACGGCCTCCCCTGAAGCTTTCTTT. The chain employs TRBV5-6 and TRBJ1-1; D gene unclear. The germline gives CDR1 SGHDT, CDR2 YYEEEE. V was cut by 4 bases and J by 6 bases, with 13 bases left in between. The CDR3 contains 13 residues.

V gene TRBV4-3 combines with J gene TRBJ1-1; the match to TRBD1 covers 10 bases. Losses at the gene ends were 5 bases for V and 4 bases for J; bases not matched to a gene: 7. In germline, CDR1 is LGHNA, CDR2 YSLEER. CDR3 size: 15 residues. The DNA of the CDR3 is TGCGCCAGCAGCGATGGGACAGGGGTTGGCACTGAAGCTTTCTTT. Amino acids: CASSDGTGVGTEAFF.

The chain links TRBV6-5 to TRBJ2-1; TRBD1 matches 10 bases. The CDR3 has 19 amino acids. The V gene end was trimmed by 6 bases and the J gene end by 0 bases; junction bases not matched to a gene: 14. Germline loops: CDR1 MNHEY, CDR2 SVGAGI. The CDR3 DNA sequence: TGTGCCAGCAGACAGTACCGGGACAGGGGCGTTAGCTCCTACAATGAGCAGTTCTTC. This sequence encodes CASRQYRDRGVSSYNEQFF.